A few counts support the clone carrying this T cell receptor beta chain. This record belongs to a study of blood T cell repertoires in COVID-19. Background on the study: The analysed material was cDNA or gDNA that came from T cells, B-cell-depleted T cells, or PBMCs.

In the study's own analysis: Amplification from reference gene primers served as the basis for estimated nucleated cell counts. Sequenced by immunoSEQ multiplex PCR; TCRdb stores in-frame clones only, minus some. V and J calls plus clone size are reproduced from that table; the DNA served to infer D and trimming. The table records about 290,000 clones, 70% to 90% of them present only once. Germline V gene lookup returns CDR1 SGHNT and CDR2 YYREEE (reference sequence). CDR3 size: 12 residues. V lost 2 bases and J lost 4, with 6 bases in between. The specimen was peripheral blood. V and J are TRBV5-4 and TRBJ1-2; no reliable D call. The receptor's source is a woman aged 45-59 years with active or convalescent COVID-19. CDR3 DNA sequence: TGTGCCAGCAGCTTAGTCGGCTATGGCTACACCTTC. Protein: CASSLVGYGYTF. The whole variable domain, filled in from reference TRBV5-4 and TRBJ1-2, reads ETGVTQSPTHLIKTRGQQVTLRCSSQSGHNTVSWYQQALGQGPQFIFQYYREEENGRGNFPPRFSGLQFPNYSSELNVNALELDDSALYLCASSLVGYGYTFGSGTRLTVV.